This entry describes one T cell receptor beta chain. Its binding antigen is unknown. No much larger clone is present one base from it, and per-base qualities are unavailable. The data were obtained in a study of graft-versus-host responses after intestinal transplantation (dated by TCRdb to the early 2020s). With regard to the full study: Multivisceral, liver-intestinal, or isolated intestinal transplants were received by the recipients. The cohort enrolled 20 to 30 intestinal transplant recipients including one retransplant, and a few patients lacking pretransplant specimens were excluded. After intestinal transplantation, graft-versus-host and host-versus-graft alloreactive T cell clones were followed in the graft, circulation and bone marrow using bulk TCR-beta CDR3 sequencing. To identify alloreactive clones, pre-transplant mixed lymphocyte reaction products were sequenced and then compared with unstimulated pre-transplant donor and recipient T cells. All recipients received anti-thymocyte globulin induction followed by maintenance tacrolimus and steroids for 3 to 4 years. Donor T cell macrochimerism was defined as a peak of at least 4% donor T cells among recipient peripheral blood mononuclear cells. Instead of going to the commercial service, samples from a few later patients were sequenced in-house on an Illumina MiSeq and processed with MiXCR. What the study reported, not specific to this receptor: GvH clones turned up in recipient bone marrow, with some appearing earlier in ileal mucosa or blood, a pattern consistent with an intestinal mucosal origin. Early after transplant, declines in HvG clones were associated with peak levels of circulating GvH clones. High GvH to HvG T cell clonal ratios were observed in the allografts of patients with donor T cell macrochimerism. The conclusions were limited by the relatively low number and heterogeneity of the intestinal transplant patients.

Per the publication, the time point label means: cells obtained before transplantation from donor or recipient. CD3+CD4+ and CD3+CD8+ populations were FACS-sorted from unstimulated pre-transplant donor and recipient cells taken from spleen or lymph nodes. CDR1 and CDR2, per the germline V gene, are KGHSH and LQKENI. From the cysteine through the phenylalanine, the CDR3 covers 15 amino acids. Only the CDR3 part of the read is kept: 45 bases, read in frame from the first base. Trimming at the junction amounts to 3 bases on V and 1 base on J, and the germline ends lie 12 bases apart. The library relied on the immunoSEQ multiplex PCR assay. For most patients, genomic DNA was isolated with the Qiagen DNeasy Blood and Tissue Kit and sent frozen to Adaptive Biotechnologies for TCR sequencing. For most patients, high-throughput TCR-beta CDR3 sequencing of genomic DNA was performed by Adaptive Biotechnologies. The study's own analysis went as follows. TCR sequencing data were retrieved from Adaptive's ImmunoSEQ software for more than 15 patients, whereas three other patients were processed with MiXCR and VDJtools. CD4 versus CD8 sorting errors were corrected by removing sequences found in both subsets at a frequency ratio below 5:1. CDR3 nucleotide sequences shared between donor and recipient were removed because the origin of such sequences could not be assigned. Alloreactive clones required at least 2-fold expansion over unstimulated cells and minimum CFSE-low frequency of 0.002% (template counts) or 0.001% (read counts). Mappable clones were those detected in sequenced pre-transplant spleen, lymph node, or MLR CFSE-low populations of the donor or recipient. Cumulative frequency of alloreactive clones was calculated as a percentage of all sequences weighted by copy number. Held by TCRdb, this immuneACCESS table contains in-frame sequences only and omits some clones. Under half of the omission traces to an unresolved V gene where checked; the cause of the rest is unknown. That table gives V, J and clone size, and the DNA gave D and trimming. Counted in this sample were more than 70,000 clones; roughly 80% of them appeared once. The ten largest make up 0.8% to 0.9% of the sample.

Specimen: unstimulated CD4+ T cells sorted from spleen or lymph node cells, collected before intestinal transplant. The source is a human donor who received an intestinal transplant. Recombination joined TRBV18 with TRBJ1-2, with the D gene uncertain. The CDR3 has the sequence CASSPRLEGNYGYTF. The DNA is as follows: TGTGCCAGCTCACCCCGCCTGGAGGGTAACTATGGCTACACCTTC.